A single T cell receptor beta chain is shown here with its context. Trimming took off 0 bases at V and 0 bases at J, with 5 bases between the two ends. The CDR3 runs 15 residues. Germline V gene sequence: CDR1 SGHNT, CDR2 YENEEA. The treatment denotes: preoperative locoregional IRX-2 cytokine immunotherapy. Preoperative locoregional IRX-2 cytokine immunotherapy was tested in the phase Ib source study. This sample is drawn from a study of preoperative IRX-2 immunotherapy in early breast cancer. The method was immunoSEQ multiplex PCR; TCRdb's version includes in-frame clones alone and lacks a portion of them. The data contain roughly 10,000 clones, 80% of them singletons.

This sample comprised lymph node tissue, obtained before IRX-2 immunotherapy. The rearrangement links TRBV11-3 to TRBJ1-4; weak D call: TRBD1 (5 bases). The source is a human donor with breast cancer. The CDR3 DNA sequence: TGTGCCAGCAGCTTAGACAGGGCAACTAATGAAAAACTGTTTTTT. It codes for CASSLDRATNEKLFF. Full variable domain (outside the CDR3, taken from reference TRBV11-3 and TRBJ1-4): EAGVVQSPRYKIIEKKQPVAFWCNPISGHNTLYWYLQNLGQGPELLIRYENEEAVDDSQLPKDRFSAERLKGVDSTLKIQPAELGDSAVYLCASSLDRATNEKLFFGSGTQLSVL.